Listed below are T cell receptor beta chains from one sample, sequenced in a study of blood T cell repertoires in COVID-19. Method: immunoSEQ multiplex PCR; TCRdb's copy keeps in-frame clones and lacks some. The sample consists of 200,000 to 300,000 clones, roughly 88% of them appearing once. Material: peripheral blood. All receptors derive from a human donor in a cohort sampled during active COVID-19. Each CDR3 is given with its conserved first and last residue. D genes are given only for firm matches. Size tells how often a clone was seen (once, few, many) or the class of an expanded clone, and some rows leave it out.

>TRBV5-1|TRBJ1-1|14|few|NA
CASSFQPGNTEAFF
TGCGCCAGCAGCTTCCAACCAGGGAACACTGAAGCTTTCTTT
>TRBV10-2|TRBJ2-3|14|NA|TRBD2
CASSERGGTDTQYF
TGCGCCAGCAGTGAGCGGGGGGGCACAGATACGCAGTATTTT
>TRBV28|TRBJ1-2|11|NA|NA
CASRDLHGYTF
TGTGCCAGCAGAGACTTACATGGCTACACCTTC
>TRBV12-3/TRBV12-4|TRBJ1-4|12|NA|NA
CASSSGAGQMFF
TGTGCCAGCAGTTCAGGGGCCGGCCAGATGTTTTTT
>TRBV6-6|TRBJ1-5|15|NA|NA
CASSYGGRGNQPQHF
TGTGCCAGCAGTTATGGGGGGAGGGGGAATCAGCCCCAGCATTTT
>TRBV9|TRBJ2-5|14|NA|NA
CASSSYGGQETQYF
TGTGCCAGCAGCTCCTACGGGGGCCAAGAGACCCAGTACTTC
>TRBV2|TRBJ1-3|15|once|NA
CASRPQGSSGNTIYF
TGTGCCAGCAGGCCCCAGGGAAGCTCTGGAAACACCATATATTTT
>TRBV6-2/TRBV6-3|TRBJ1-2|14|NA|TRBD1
CASSSRTGNYGYTF
TGTGCCAGCAGCTCTAGGACAGGGAACTATGGCTACACCTTC
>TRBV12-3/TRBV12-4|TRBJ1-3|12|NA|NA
CASSTQGNTIYF
TGTGCCAGCAGTACACAGGGAAACACCATATATTTT
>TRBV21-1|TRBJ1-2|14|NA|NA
CASTTRTGDYGYTF
TGTGCCAGCACCACTCGGACAGGGGACTATGGCTACACCTTC
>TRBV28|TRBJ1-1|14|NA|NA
CASSLVGGRDEAFF
TGTGCCAGCAGTTTGGTCGGGGGAAGGGATGAAGCTTTCTTT
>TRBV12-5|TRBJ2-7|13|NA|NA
CASGLPLSYEQYF
TGTGCTAGTGGTTTGCCACTCTCCTACGAGCAGTACTTC
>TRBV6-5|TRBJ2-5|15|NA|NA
CASSKGRLALKTQYF
TGTGCCAGCAGCAAGGGAAGGCTAGCGTTGAAGACCCAGTACTTC
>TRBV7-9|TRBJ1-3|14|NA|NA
CAIPSVDSGNTIYF
TGTGCCATCCCCTCAGTTGATTCTGGAAACACCATATATTTT
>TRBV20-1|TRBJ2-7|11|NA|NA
CSAREANEQYF
TGCAGTGCTAGAGAGGCAAACGAGCAGTACTTC
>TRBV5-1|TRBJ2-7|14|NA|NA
CASSLDSGGYEQYF
TGCGCCAGCAGCTTGGATAGTGGAGGATACGAGCAGTACTTC
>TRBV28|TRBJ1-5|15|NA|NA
CASSFLEGEDQPQHF
TGTGCCAGCAGTTTCTTAGAGGGGGAAGATCAGCCCCAGCATTTT
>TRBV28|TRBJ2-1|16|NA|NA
CASSLYGRATYNEQFF
TGTGCCAGCAGTTTATATGGTCGCGCTACCTACAATGAGCAGTTCTTC
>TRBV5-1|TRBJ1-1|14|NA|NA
CASSLVRGNTEAFF
TGCGCCAGCAGCTTGGTTCGCGGGAACACTGAAGCTTTCTTT
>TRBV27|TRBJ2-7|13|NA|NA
CASSFARGYEQYF
TGTGCCAGCAGTTTTGCCCGGGGGTACGAGCAGTACTTC
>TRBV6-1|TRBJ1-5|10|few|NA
CASSEATQHF
TGTGCCAGCAGTGAAGCCACCCAGCATTTT
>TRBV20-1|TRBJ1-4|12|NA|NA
CSASQGWEKLFF
TGCAGTGCTAGTCAGGGGTGGGAAAAACTGTTTTTT
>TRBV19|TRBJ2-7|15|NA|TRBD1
CASSAPGQGTYEQYF
TGTGCCAGTAGTGCTCCGGGACAGGGGACCTACGAGCAGTACTTC
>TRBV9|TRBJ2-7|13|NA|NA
CASAEQEAYEQYF
TGTGCCAGCGCGGAGCAGGAGGCCTACGAGCAGTACTTC
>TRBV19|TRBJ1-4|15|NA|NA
CASSIDRTANEKLFF
TGTGCCAGTAGTATCGACAGAACAGCTAATGAAAAACTGTTTTTT
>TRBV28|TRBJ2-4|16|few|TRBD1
CASRIPTGDAKNIQYF
TGTGCCAGCAGGATTCCTACAGGGGATGCCAAAAACATTCAGTACTTC
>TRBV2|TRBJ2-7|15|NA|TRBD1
CASRGTGGASYEQYF
TGTGCCAGCAGAGGGACAGGGGGGGCCTCCTACGAGCAGTACTTC
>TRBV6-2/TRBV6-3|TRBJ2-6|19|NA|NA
CASSSVGQGSVSGANVLTF
TGTGCCAGCAGCTCTGTCGGACAAGGGTCCGTCTCTGGGGCCAACGTCCTGACTTTC
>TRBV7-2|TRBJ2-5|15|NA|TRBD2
CASSLVYTSGETQYF
TGTGCCAGCAGCTTAGTATATACTAGCGGAGAGACCCAGTACTTC
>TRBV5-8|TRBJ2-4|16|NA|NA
CASSLRGTLAKNIQYF
TGTGCCAGCAGCCTCCGGGGTACCCTAGCCAAAAACATTCAGTACTTC
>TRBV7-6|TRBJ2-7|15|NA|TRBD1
CASSEEGTGGYEQYF
TGTGCCAGCAGCGAAGAGGGGACAGGAGGCTACGAGCAGTACTTC
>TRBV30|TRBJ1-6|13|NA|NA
CAWRSSYNSPLHF
TGTGCCTGGAGGAGCTCCTATAATTCACCCCTCCACTTT
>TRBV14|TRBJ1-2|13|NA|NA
CASSPEGYYGYTF
TGTGCCAGCAGCCCCGAGGGTTACTATGGCTACACCTTC
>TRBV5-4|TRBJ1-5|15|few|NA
CASNPRQDHNQPQHF
TGTGCCAGCAACCCACGACAGGACCACAATCAGCCCCAGCATTTT
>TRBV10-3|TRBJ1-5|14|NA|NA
CAISWTEDSGPQHF
TGTGCCATCAGTTGGACGGAGGATTCAGGGCCCCAGCATTTT
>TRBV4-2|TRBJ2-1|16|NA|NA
CASSQDGGVVYNEQFF
TGTGCCAGCAGCCAAGATGGAGGCGTTGTCTACAATGAGCAGTTCTTC
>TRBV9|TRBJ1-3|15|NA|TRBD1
CASSEDRGPGNTIYF
TGTGCCAGCAGCGAGGACAGGGGGCCTGGAAACACCATATATTTT
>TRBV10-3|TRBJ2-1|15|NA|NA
CATGVTAGSYNEQFF
TGTGCCACCGGCGTCACCGCGGGCTCCTACAATGAGCAGTTCTTC
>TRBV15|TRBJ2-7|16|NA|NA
CATSRDLGASTYEQYF
TGTGCCACCAGCAGAGATCTGGGAGCGTCCACCTACGAGCAGTACTTC
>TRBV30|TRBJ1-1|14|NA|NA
CAWTPRGEGTEAFF
TGTGCCTGGACCCCCCGGGGAGAGGGCACTGAAGCTTTCTTT
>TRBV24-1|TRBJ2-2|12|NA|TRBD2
CATREETGELFF
TGTGCCACCCGGGAGGAGACCGGGGAGCTGTTTTTT
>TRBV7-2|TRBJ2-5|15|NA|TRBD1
CASSLAGTGRETQYF
TGTGCCAGCAGCTTAGCCGGGACAGGGCGGGAGACCCAGTACTTC
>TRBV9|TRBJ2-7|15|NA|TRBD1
CASSVEPTGGSKQYF
TGTGCCAGCAGCGTAGAACCGACAGGGGGAAGCAAGCAGTACTTC
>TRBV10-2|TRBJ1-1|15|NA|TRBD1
CASSDVTGGHTEAFF
TGCGCCAGCAGTGACGTGACAGGGGGTCACACTGAAGCTTTCTTT
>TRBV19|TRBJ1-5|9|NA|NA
CASGRPQHF
TGTGCCAGTGGGCGGCCCCAGCATTTT